A selection of T cell receptor beta chains follows, all from one sample in a study of cytomegalovirus exposure and HLA in healthy donors. TCRdb's copy holds only in-frame clones and misses some; the assay was immunoSEQ multiplex PCR. The table has some 100,000 clones, 70% to 80% seen once. The source material was PBMCs. Receptors originate from a woman in her thirties or forties in good health and CMV-seropositive. Each CDR3 is given with its conserved first and last residue. D genes are given only for firm matches.

>TRBJ1-1|TRBD1|TRBV5-1
CASSLLGQGNEAFF
>TRBJ2-5|.|TRBV18
CASSPPPLRETQYF
>TRBJ1-5|.|TRBV7-8
CASSTTQNQPQHF
>TRBJ2-6|.|TRBV30
CALPTGGRFSSGANVLTF
>TRBJ2-2|.|TRBV5-1
CASSLGLGDTGELFF
>TRBJ2-3|TRBD1|TRBV5-1
CASSPSRDRGIPTDTQYF
>TRBJ1-3|.|TRBV14
CASSQRVSGNTIYF
>TRBJ1-5|.|TRBV6-4
CASSAQTGGNQPQHF
>TRBJ2-1|TRBD2|TRBV2
CASSEWRLAGASSYNEQFF
>TRBJ2-2|TRBD1|TRBV11-1
CASSLGTRTGANTGELFF
>TRBJ1-3|.|TRBV9
CASSVLQGVSGNTIYF
>TRBJ1-4|TRBD1|TRBV2
CASSGRTGELEKLFF
>TRBJ1-1|.|TRBV6-5
CASRVPGGNTEAFF
>TRBJ1-3|.|TRBV6-1
CASSALPAGQTRNTIYF
>TRBJ1-3|TRBD1|TRBV5-6
CASSISRGTGNTIYF
>TRBJ2-7|TRBD1|TRBV19
CASTSGTGDLRRQYF
>TRBJ1-5|TRBD1|TRBV6-1
CASSIGTANQPQHF
>TRBJ1-2|TRBD1|TRBV6-5
CASSSGGRGYTF
>TRBJ2-2|.|TRBV30
CAWSIQATGELFF
>TRBJ1-5|.|TRBV14
CASQRRWQPQHF
>TRBJ1-2|.|TRBV30
CAWSEQNYGYTF
>TRBJ2-5|TRBD1|TRBV5-6
CASSSLGQGRETQYF
>TRBJ1-1|.|TRBV6-1
CATYRQVPSTEAFF
>TRBJ2-1|.|TRBV30
CAWCMESFRGFSYNEQFF
>TRBJ2-1|.|TRBV7-9
CASSLLLGSYNEQFF
>TRBJ2-1|TRBD2|TRBV7-2
CASSSTSGGGNEQFF
>TRBJ2-1|TRBD2|TRBV6-1
CASSPSSGSYNEQFF
>TRBJ1-3|.|TRBV10-3
CAVSQGKGNTIYF
>TRBJ1-6|TRBD1|TRBV2
CASRELGTGYNSPLHF
>TRBJ2-5|.|TRBV11-2
CASSKSGEWETQYF
>TRBJ2-5|.|TRBV2
CASTGGGAETQYF
>TRBJ1-1|.|TRBV6-5
CASKREGVYTEAFF
>TRBJ2-3|.|TRBV7-9
CASSLAEGGGGETQYF
>TRBJ1-2|.|TRBV7-2
CASSFTSLGRTSSGYTF
>TRBJ1-3|.|TRBV7-9
CASSSSDRISGNTIYF
>TRBJ2-3|TRBD2|TRBV5-4
CASSHISGGADAQYF
>TRBJ1-3|TRBD1|TRBV19
CASSIDRADTIYF
>TRBJ2-7|.|TRBV2
CASSPWHEQYF
>TRBJ2-7|.|TRBV19
CASSIPLHEQYF
>TRBJ1-1|.|TRBV7-9
CASRGEGGGVNTEAFF
>TRBJ1-6|.|TRBV7-9
CASSQGGGGLAPLHF
>TRBJ1-1|.|TRBV6-5
CASSYQGTNTEAFF
>TRBJ2-7|TRBD2|TRBV5-1
CASSSASGSGGAYEQYF
>TRBJ2-2|TRBD1|TRBV2
CASIPDRLAPENTGELFF
>TRBJ2-7|.|TRBV11-2
CASSLQGQFGSYEQYF
>TRBJ1-1|TRBD1|TRBV7-9
CASSLWDSPPEAFF
>TRBJ1-4|.|TRBV4-1
CASSQTQSLVEKLFF
>TRBJ1-6|.|TRBV28
CASSLFYGVSYNSPLHF
>TRBJ2-1|TRBD1|TRBV25-1
CASRPTRGTYNEQFF
>TRBJ1-2|.|TRBV5-1
CASSLAEAVNYGYTF
>TRBJ2-1|.|TRBV11-2
CASSARLGNEQFF
>TRBJ2-5|.|TRBV10-3
CATRQAQETQYF
>TRBJ1-1|.|TRBV19
CASSIAEGRMNTEAFF
>TRBJ2-1|TRBD2|TRBV7-9
CASSLAGGVSGGSYNEQFF
>TRBJ2-1|TRBD2|TRBV9
CASSPLPAASGGADSYNEQFF
>TRBJ1-2|.|TRBV5-4
CASSLEQVGGYTF
>TRBJ1-2|.|TRBV4-1
CASSQGQVAGYTF